These 29 T cell receptor beta chains came from one sample sequenced in a study of blood T cells in healthy people across ages. For the second PCR, which ran for 7 to 11 cycles, a sample-barcoded 5' primer and a J-beta primer mix were used. Each CDR3 protein is one row after TCRdb ran MiXCR on the 5' RACE reads. The repertoire consists of some 1.6 million distinct CDR3 sequences, with roughly a third occurring once and the leading ten covering roughly 10%. The sample was blood. The source is a woman under 40 in good health.

Here the CDR3 reads CASSLSRGGTYNEQFF. The CDR3 DNA reads TGTGCCAGCAGCTTAAGCCGGGGAGGTACCTACAATGAGCAGTTCTTC. This chain connects TRBV11-2 to TRBJ2-1; perhaps TRBD2 as D (6 bases). The CDR3 length is 16 residues. V was trimmed by 2 bases and J by 2 bases, leaving 13 bases between them. Per the germline V gene, CDR1 is SGHAT and CDR2 is FQNNGV.

The chain links TRBV11-2 to TRBJ2-5; 7 bases match TRBD1. Germline lookup yields CDR1 SGHAT and CDR2 FQNNGV. The CDR3 runs to 14 residues. V dropped 4 bases and J dropped 1; count of bases not matched to a gene: 3. The chain's CDR3 is CASSSGQTQETQYF. The CDR3, as DNA: TGTGCCAGCAGCTCGGGACAGACCCAAGAGACCCAGTACTTC.

This clonotype has just a few counts. V and J are TRBV12-3 or TRBV12-4 and TRBJ1-2; a weak D match, TRBD1 (5 bases). The CDR3 length is 13 residues. With 5 bases removed from V and 5 bases from J, the gap between germline ends came to 12 bases. The CDR3 DNA follows: TGTGCCAGCAGTATGCCCGACAGATATGGCTACACCTTC. It specifies CASSMPDRYGYTF.

This clonotype was detected only a few times. The V gene is TRBV11-1, the J gene TRBJ2-1; D gene unclear. This CDR3 comprises 14 residues. V shed 2 bases and J shed 6 bases, with 11 bases lying between them. Germline CDR1 and CDR2: SGHAT and FQDESV (reference sequence). CDR3 bases: TGTGCCAGCAGCTTAACGTTGCAGATCAATGAGCAGTTCTTC. It encodes CASSLTLQINEQFF.

V is TRBV20-1 and J is TRBJ2-1, with D perhaps matching TRBD1 or TRBD2 (5 bases each). The germline CDR1 and CDR2 sequences are DFQATT and SNEGSKA (reference sequence). Trimming shortened V by 5 bases and J by 7 bases, and 9 bases separated the two germline ends. This CDR3 contains 11 residues. The CDR3 nucleotides are TGCAGTGCTGGGACCGCTAATGAGCAGTTCTTC. Translation: CSAGTANEQFF.

Details on this clonotype: A much larger clone differs from this one at a single base, so this may be a read error. The chain uses TRBV4-1 and TRBJ1-5; D not resolved. Germline V gene lookup returns CDR1 MGHRA and CDR2 YSYEKL. Trimming removed 4 bases at V and 2 bases at J, with 15 bases between. This CDR3 is 16 amino acids long. The CDR3 region is CASSRRGGLGNQPQHF. DNA for the CDR3: TGCGCCAGCAGCCGACGAGGTGGGTTGGGCAATCAGCCCCAGCATTTT.

This clonotype was picked up a small number of times. The gene calls are TRBV10-1 and TRBJ1-1; weak D call: TRBD1 (5 bases). Germline V gene data show CDR1 as WNHNN and CDR2 as SYGVQD (reference sequence). V lost 3 bases to trimming and J lost 1 base, with 9 bases between them. This CDR3 spans 14 amino acids. For the CDR3, the DNA is TGCGCCAGCAGTGACCAAGACAGGAACACTGAAGCTTTCTTT. The encoded protein is CASSDQDRNTEAFF.

The CDR3 nucleotides are TGTGCCAGCAGCTCAACGGGGGCGTTGCCTGGCACTGAAGCTTTCTTT. Amino acid sequence: CASSSTGALPGTEAFF. The gene calls are TRBV5-6 and TRBJ1-1; the D gene is possibly TRBD1 (6 bases). Trimming removed 3 bases from V and 4 bases from J, with 19 bases in between. This CDR3 has 16 amino acids. Germline V gene lookup returns CDR1 SGHDT and CDR2 YYEEEE.

This clonotype was seen only a few times. This chain links TRBV9 with TRBJ2-7, with 10 bases matching TRBD1. Germline CDR1 SGDLS, CDR2 YYNGEE. V shed 0 bases, J shed 5 bases, and the junction held 5 bases outside the gene matches. CDR3 length: 15 residues. The CDR3 sequence is CASSVGGQGNDEQYF. The CDR3 region has the DNA TGTGCCAGCAGCGTAGGGGGACAGGGGAACGACGAGCAGTACTTC.

This chain uses TRBV4-1 with TRBJ1-6, with D perhaps TRBD1 (5 bases). The CDR3 loop spans 15 amino acids. Germline CDR1 MGHRA, CDR2 YSYEKL. V was pared by 4 bases and J by 8 bases, with 15 bases between. In DNA, the CDR3 is TGCGCCAGCAGCCGCGACCGGGACGCTTATTCACCCCTCCACTTT. It is translated as CASSRDRDAYSPLHF.

This clonotype has just a few counts. The gene calls are TRBV6-6 and TRBJ2-3; perhaps TRBD1 as D (5 bases). This CDR3 contains 15 residues. V was trimmed by 0 bases and J by 2 bases, leaving 9 bases between them. The V gene's germline CDR1 is MNHNY and CDR2 SVGAGI (reference sequence). CDR3: CASSYSGQYTDTQYF. DNA of the CDR3: TGTGCCAGCAGTTACTCGGGGCAATACACAGATACGCAGTATTTT.

This clonotype was seen a few times. This chain connects TRBV4-2 to TRBJ2-7; tentatively, D is TRBD1 or TRBD2 (5 bases each). This CDR3 comprises 15 residues. The V gene lost 4 bases and the J gene lost 0 bases, with 13 bases spanning the gap. The germline V gene encodes CDR1 LGHNA and CDR2 YNFKEQ. CDR3 sequence reads: CASSPWGRNSYEQYF. CDR3 bases: TGTGCCAGCAGCCCTTGGGGACGAAACTCCTACGAGCAGTACTTC.

The chain recombines TRBV30 with TRBJ1-4, with 7 positions matching TRBD1. Per germline, CDR1 GTSNPN and CDR2 SVGIG (reference sequence). The length of the CDR3 is 12 residues. With 7 bases clipped from V and 10 bases from J, the junction kept 9 bases outside the gene matches. In DNA, the CDR3 is TGTGCCTCGACAGGGATAAGGGGAAAACTGTTTTTT. Its protein product is CASTGIRGKLFF.

The chain links TRBV6-2 or TRBV6-3 to TRBJ2-5; D unclear. CDR1 MNHEY and CDR2 SVGEGT come from the germline V gene. The CDR3 spans 13 residues. Between the trimmed V and J ends, which lost 0 bases and 11 bases, there was a span of 13 bases. The CDR3, as DNA: TGTGCCAGCAGTTACTCGTCGGGCAGTGAGCAGTACTTC. It codes for CASSYSSGSEQYF.

The J gene is TRBJ1-4, the V gene TRBV9; 7 nucleotides align to TRBD1. The J segment lost 3 bases and the V segment lost 3 bases, leaving 8 bases of the junction unmatched. From germline, CDR1 is SGDLS and CDR2 YYNGEE. This CDR3 is 16 amino acids long. The DNA for the CDR3 is TGTGCCAGCAGCGCCGGCAGGGGGGTAGCTAATGAAAAACTGTTTTTT. Its translation is CASSAGRGVANEKLFF.

The J gene is TRBJ1-2, the V gene TRBV27; D perhaps matches TRBD1 (6 bases). The CDR3 spans 15 residues. Germline V CDR1 and CDR2: MNHEY, SMNVEV (reference sequence). The V gene lost 4 bases and the J gene lost 3 bases, with 15 bases spanning the gap. CDR3 residues: CASSSPSAGDYGYTF. The DNA of the CDR3 is TGTGCCAGCAGTTCACCATCGGCAGGGGACTATGGCTACACCTTC.

This clonotype was seen more than once but under ten times. The chain joins TRBV5-1 to TRBJ2-5; 16 nucleotides agree with TRBD2. Germline trimming cut 4 bases from V and 5 bases from J; bases unmatched to any gene: 5. Germline CDR1 reads SGHRS; CDR2 reads YFSETQ. CDR3 length: 16 amino acids. This CDR3 reads CASSRGLAGGPETQYF. The CDR3 nucleotides are TGCGCCAGCAGCCGGGGACTAGCGGGAGGGCCGGAGACCCAGTACTTC.

The chain has TRBV6-1 and TRBJ2-7; TRBD1 matches at 8 bases. Germline values: CDR1 MNHNS, CDR2 SASEGT. V lost 6 bases, J lost 0 bases, and 7 bases stayed unmatched. The CDR3 runs to 15 residues. This CDR3 is CASRTGTGGSYEQYF. The CDR3 nucleotides are TGTGCCAGCAGGACCGGGACAGGAGGCTCCTACGAGCAGTACTTC.

This clonotype was seen a few times. This sequence joins TRBV28 and TRBJ1-2; D unresolved. The V gene lost 6 bases and the J gene lost 0 bases, with 14 bases spanning the gap. This CDR3 has 15 amino acids. Germline V gene data show CDR1 as MDHEN and CDR2 as SYDVKM. The CDR3 DNA reads as TGTGCCAGCAGCCCCTGGGGTATAGCTAACTATGGCTACACCTTC. Protein sequence: CASSPWGIANYGYTF.

This clonotype occurred a few times. The chain combines TRBV12-5 with TRBJ2-7, with 11 bases that match TRBD1. The V gene's germline CDR1 is LGHNT and CDR2 FRNRAP. The V and J ends lost 0 bases and 3 bases, in that order; junction bases with no gene match: 7. This CDR3 is built from 17 residues. CDR3 nucleotides: TGTGCTAGTGGTTTGGTGACCTCCGGGACAGGGGGCTACGAGCAGTACTTC. Its protein product is CASGLVTSGTGGYEQYF.

This clonotype was counted at least ten times. This sequence joins TRBV9 and TRBJ2-2; TRBD2 matches 7 bases. The CDR3 runs 16 residues. The J segment lost 4 bases and the V segment lost 3 bases, leaving 9 bases of the junction unmatched. Germline V lookup: CDR1 SGDLS, CDR2 YYNGEE. As DNA, the CDR3 is TGTGCCAGCAGCGGAGTGGGGGGGGGAAGCACCGGGGAGCTGTTTTTT. It is translated as CASSGVGGGSTGELFF.

The V gene is TRBV9, the J gene TRBJ2-7, with 7 positions matching TRBD1. Germline V lookup: CDR1 SGDLS, CDR2 YYNGEE. The CDR3 has 15 amino acids. V lost 3 bases, J lost 0 bases, and 6 bases stayed unmatched. The CDR3 DNA reads TGTGCCAGCAGCGCGGGACAGCTTCCCTCCTACGAGCAGTACTTC. Translated, it gives CASSAGQLPSYEQYF. The full variable domain, its missing parts supplied by reference TRBV9 and TRBJ2-7, is DSGVTQTPKHLITATGQRVTLRCSPRSGDLSVYWYQQSLDQGLQFLIQYYNGEERAKGNILERFSAQQFPDLHSELNLSSLELGDSALYFCASSAGQLPSYEQYFGPGTRLTVT.

CDR3 in amino acids: CASSWGDSPRTQYF. DNA for the CDR3: TGTGCCAGCAGTTGGGGGGACAGTCCTAGGACCCAGTACTTC. J is TRBJ2-5 and V is TRBV12-3 or TRBV12-4; D perhaps matches TRBD1 (7 bases). V was trimmed by 4 bases and J by 7 bases, leaving 16 bases between them. This CDR3 comprises 14 residues.

The V call is TRBV6-6, the J call TRBJ1-4; TRBD1 aligns across 7 bases. The CDR3 covers 17 residues. Germline CDR1 MNHNY, CDR2 SVGAGI (reference sequence). Unmatched junction bases numbered 10, after V lost 0 bases and J lost 6 bases. The CDR3, as DNA: TGTGCCAGCAGTTACTCTGCAACAGGGGTTTTGGATGAAAAACTGTTTTTT. It translates to CASSYSATGVLDEKLFF.

The chain links TRBV4-2 to TRBJ2-1; D ambiguous. Trimming shortened V by 4 bases and J by 4 bases, and 20 bases separated the two germline ends. The CDR3 spans 17 residues. The germline gives CDR1 LGHNA, CDR2 YNFKEQ. The CDR3 coding sequence is TGTGCCAGCAGCCCTAGGGTGAGAGTTACCGGGTACAATGAGCAGTTCTTC. Amino acid sequence: CASSPRVRVTGYNEQFF.

This clonotype was picked up a small number of times. The rearrangement links TRBV5-1 to TRBJ1-2; a weak D match, TRBD1 (6 bases). CDR1 is SGHRS, CDR2 YFSETQ, per germline. This CDR3 comprises 13 residues. Trimming removed 4 bases from V and 6 bases from J, with 13 bases in between. CDR3 loop: CASSNNRADGYTF. In nucleotides, the CDR3 is TGCGCCAGCAGCAATAACAGGGCGGATGGCTACACCTTC.

The genes are TRBV2 and TRBJ2-7, with D unclear. The CDR3 sequence is 13 residues long. V was clipped by 7 bases and J by 6 bases, with 16 bases between them. Germline V CDR1 and CDR2: SNHLY, FYNNEI. The DNA for the CDR3 is TGTGCCAGCACTAGGACGGAGCCGGTCGAGCAGTACTTC. Translating it yields CASTRTEPVEQYF.

The rearrangement uses TRBV7-3 and TRBJ2-1, with 11 bases aligning to TRBD2. With 2 bases clipped from V and 4 bases from J, the junction kept 10 bases outside the gene matches. The CDR3 is made up of 18 amino acids. Germline values: CDR1 SGHTA, CDR2 FQGTGA. The CDR3 DNA sequence: TGTGCCAGCAGCTTAGCCCCCGCGACTAGCGGGGTTTACAATGAGCAGTTCTTC. It translates to CASSLAPATSGVYNEQFF.

In its sample, this clonotype was seen many times. This rearrangement joins TRBV29-1 to TRBJ2-7, with TRBD1 matching 10 bases. Germline loops: CDR1 SQVTM, CDR2 ANQGSEA. The CDR3 is 13 residues long. The junction had 4 bases not matched to a gene; V was cut back by 6 bases and J by 2 bases. CDR3 amino acids: CSVGTGEPYEQYF. CDR3 coding DNA: TGCAGCGTGGGGACAGGGGAGCCCTACGAGCAGTACTTC.